This T cell receptor beta chain was observed in a study of T cell repertoires in cytomegalovirus infection (dated 2019 in TCRdb). Describing the broader study: Peptide stimulations targeted recently identified HLA-C-restricted CMV epitopes, whose presentation resists viral immunomodulation, together with well-studied HLA-B-restricted epitopes. The HLA type of each donor mattered for the analysis, because public TCR beta signatures pointed to carriage of CMV infection along with the matching HLA type. What the work shows at the level of the full study, not this receptor alone: In both this cohort and an independent cohort of a few hundred donors, the cumulative frequency of public TCR beta family members distinguished carriers of CMV infection plus the relevant HLA type. The ex vivo response was dominated by HLA-C-restricted CMV-specific TCR beta clonotypes, which also provided the single most frequent clonotype in two of eight donors.

At the junction V is shortened by 4 bases and J by 6 bases; bases outside the gene matches: 8. CDR1 and CDR2 are read off the germline V gene as SNHLY and FYNNEI. Spanning cysteine to phenylalanine, the CDR3 consists of 14 amino acids. Only CDR3 DNA remains: 42 bases, in frame from the first base. The intended sense of this specimen's treatment or condition label: in vitro stimulation with specific CMV peptide epitopes to enrich CMV-specific T cells. In the case of this clonotype: Which antigen it targets is not known. No quality values exist for individual bases; no much larger clone is one base distant.

The sequencer was an Illumina HiSeq 1500. TCRdb handled the public reads itself, with Q25 trimming in fastp and clone calling in MiXCR, and kept productive beta chains. Records with the same CDR3 protein are collapsed into one entry carrying the most frequent genes and DNA. This sample has about 570,000 distinct CDR3 sequences in its table, and approximately 40% of those were observed once. 40% to 60% of the sample is in the top ten clones. The chain is made from TRBV2 and TRBJ1-1, and TRBD1 matches 7 of the central bases. This TCR came from a human donor in good health (CMV status not recorded). Some clones in this sample may be carry-over from other donors' samples. The sequencing here drew on cultured PBMCs, taken from culture after CMV antigen stimulation. The CDR3 here reads CASSAHGQVPEAFF. The DNA sequence follows: TGTGCCAGCAGTGCCCATGGACAGGTCCCTGAAGCTTTCTTT.